The rows below give T cell receptor beta chains drawn from one sample of a study of blood T cell repertoires in COVID-19. Sequencing was performed with immunoSEQ multiplex PCR; in TCRdb, only in-frame clones are kept and a portion is missing. The table lists under 150,000 clones, about 85% of them singletons. The sequenced sample was peripheral blood. All receptors derive from a woman aged 40-49 years with active or convalescent COVID-19. Each CDR3 is given with its conserved first and last residue. Fields, in order: D gene, clone size, CDR3 length, J gene, V gene, CDR3 DNA, CDR3 protein. The D gene is left open where the match is weak. Expanded clones are given a class, and other clones once, few, many or no size at all.

- | - | 14 | TRBJ2-1 | TRBV13 | TGTGCCAGCAGCCGCCGACTAGAAGCGGATGAGCAGTTCTTC | CASSRRLEADEQFF
- | - | 22 | TRBJ2-2 | TRBV21-1 | TGTGCCAGCAGCAGAGAAGGGATCCGGGACAGGGGCTGGGGTATGACACCCGGGGAGCTGTTTTTT | CASSREGIRDRGWGMTPGELFF
- | - | 15 | TRBJ2-2 | TRBV28 | TGTGCCAGCAGTTTGGAGGCGGGGAACACCGGGGAGCTGTTTTTT | CASSLEAGNTGELFF
- | - | 13 | TRBJ1-5 | TRBV29-1 | TGCAGCGTTTCAGAAAATAGCAATCAGCCCCAGCATTTT | CSVSENSNQPQHF
- | - | 13 | TRBJ1-2 | TRBV28 | TGTGCCAGCAGCGGAGGGGTTACCTATGGCTACACCTTC | CASSGGVTYGYTF
- | - | 16 | TRBJ1-1 | TRBV18 | TGTGCCAGCTCACCACCGGGAGGAGTCTTGAACACTGAAGCTTTCTTT | CASSPPGGVLNTEAFF
- | - | 15 | TRBJ1-2 | TRBV3-1/TRBV3-2 | TGTGCCAGCAGCCTAAGGGTCTCGGGAGGCGGGGGCTACACCTTC | CASSLRVSGGGGYTF
TRBD2 | once | 13 | TRBJ2-1 | TRBV7-9 | TGTGCCAGCAGCGCTACTAGCGGGGGGGCCGTAGTCTTC | CASSATSGGAVVF
TRBD1 | - | 15 | TRBJ2-7 | TRBV27 | TGTGCCAGCAGTCCCCGGGACAGGGCTTACTACGAGCAGTACTTC | CASSPRDRAYYEQYF
- | many | 17 | TRBJ2-3 | TRBV4-2 | TGTGCCAGCAGCCAAGATAGTGCGGTAGGGGATGCAGATACGCAGTATTTT | CASSQDSAVGDADTQYF
- | - | 14 | TRBJ1-2 | TRBV7-9 | TGTGCCAGCAGCTTAGGGGGGGTGAACTATGGCTACACCTTC | CASSLGGVNYGYTF
- | few | 14 | TRBJ2-3 | TRBV6-5 | TGTGCCAGCAGTTACTCCGGGGAAAGGGATACGCAGTATTTT | CASSYSGERDTQYF
TRBD1 | - | 15 | TRBJ1-6 | TRBV6-5 | TGTGCCAGCAGGAAAAGGGACAGAAAAGGTTCACCCCTCCACTTT | CASRKRDRKGSPLHF
TRBD2 | - | 16 | TRBJ2-2 | TRBV3-1/TRBV3-2 | TGTGCCAGCACCTCGGGAGTAGCGGGAGTGCCCGGGGAGCTGTTTTTT | CASTSGVAGVPGELFF
- | few | 16 | TRBJ1-6 | TRBV4-3 | TGCGCCAGCAGCCATGTACCGACGGAGAATAATTCACCCCTCCACTTT | CASSHVPTENNSPLHF
- | - | 12 | TRBJ1-2 | TRBV2 | TGTGCCAGCAGTGGGCAGGACTATGGCTACACCTTC | CASSGQDYGYTF
- | - | 19 | TRBJ1-2 | TRBV2 | TGTGCCAGCAGTGAAAGATTGATCGGCAGGGGCGCAGCTAACTATGGCTACACCTTC | CASSERLIGRGAANYGYTF
- | many | 12 | TRBJ2-5 | TRBV6-5 | TGTGCCGGGGGACGGAGGGAAGAGACCCAGTACTTC | CAGGRREETQYF
- | once | 16 | TRBJ1-2 | TRBV9 | TGTGCCAGCAGCTCCGAAGACAGGCCGGCTAACTATGGCTACACCTTC | CASSSEDRPANYGYTF
TRBD1 | few | 15 | TRBJ1-6 | TRBV3-1/TRBV3-2 | TGTGCCAGCAGCTACGGACAGGGGACCAATTCACCCCTCCACTTT | CASSYGQGTNSPLHF
- | - | 12 | TRBJ1-4 | TRBV5-1 | TGCGCCAGCAGCTCCAATAATGAAAAACTGTTTTTT | CASSSNNEKLFF
- | - | 14 | TRBJ2-7 | TRBV28 | TGTGCCAGCAGTTTAGAGCACAGCACCTACGAGCAGTACTTC | CASSLEHSTYEQYF
- | - | 15 | TRBJ2-2 | TRBV7-9 | TGTGCCAGCAGCCCTGTGACAGGGAACACCGGGGAGCTGTTTTTT | CASSPVTGNTGELFF
- | - | 14 | TRBJ2-1 | TRBV6-2/TRBV6-3 | TGTGCCAGCAGTTACATAGGACTTAACAATGAGCAGTTCTTC | CASSYIGLNNEQFF
- | - | 11 | TRBJ1-2 | TRBV4-1 | TGCGCCAGCAGCCGCGGCAATGGCTACACCTTC | CASSRGNGYTF
- | few | 14 | TRBJ2-2 | TRBV29-1 | TGCAGCGTTGGTGTGACTTCGAACACCGGGGAGCTGTTTTTT | CSVGVTSNTGELFF
TRBD1 | - | 14 | TRBJ1-6 | TRBV7-9 | TGTGCCAGCAGCTTACCGGGACAGGGGGTCTCCCTCCACTTT | CASSLPGQGVSLHF
TRBD2 | - | 15 | TRBJ2-7 | TRBV11-2 | TGTGCCAGCAGCTTAGGTAGAGCGGGAGGGTTCGAGCAGTACTTC | CASSLGRAGGFEQYF
- | few | 15 | TRBJ1-1 | TRBV9 | TGTGCCAGCAGCCCCCGGGGGGGCCCGAACACTGAAGCTTTCTTT | CASSPRGGPNTEAFF
- | - | 13 | TRBJ1-1 | TRBV6-6 | TGTGCCAGCAGTTACGGTTCCCACAGGGAAGCTTTCTTT | CASSYGSHREAFF
- | - | 15 | TRBJ1-5 | TRBV28 | TGTGCCAGCAGTTTGTACCGGGACACCGATCAGCCCCAGCATTTT | CASSLYRDTDQPQHF
- | - | 15 | TRBJ2-7 | TRBV30 | TGTGCCTGGAGTGTACTCCTGGGACAAAGGTACGAGCAGTACTTC | CAWSVLLGQRYEQYF
TRBD1 | - | 14 | TRBJ1-2 | TRBV7-9 | TGTGCCAGCAGCGCTTGGACAGGGGGGTCTGGCTACACCTTC | CASSAWTGGSGYTF
- | - | 11 | TRBJ1-4 | TRBV2 | TGTGCCAGCAGTGAAGAGGGGGAACTGTTTTTT | CASSEEGELFF
TRBD1 | - | 14 | TRBJ2-7 | TRBV4-1 | TGCGCCAGCAGCTCCGAACAGGGGGCCTACGAGCAGTACTTC | CASSSEQGAYEQYF
- | - | 17 | TRBJ2-6 | TRBV5-4 | TGTGCCAGCAGCTTGGCCGGTTCGAACTCTGGGGCCAACGTCCTGACTTTC | CASSLAGSNSGANVLTF
- | - | 17 | TRBJ1-3 | TRBV28 | TGTGCCAGCATCACCCCGGGGGGCTCCCGCTCTGGAAACACCATATATTTT | CASITPGGSRSGNTIYF
- | - | 16 | TRBJ2-1 | TRBV19 | TGTGCCAGTAGTATGACAGGTAATTGGGCCTACAATGAGCAGTTCTTC | CASSMTGNWAYNEQFF
- | once | 15 | TRBJ2-6 | TRBV19 | TGTGCCAGTAGGCTTACTAGCTCTGGGGCCAACGTCCTGACTTTC | CASRLTSSGANVLTF
- | - | 13 | TRBJ1-1 | TRBV5-1 | TGCGCCAGCAGCGGACAGTCGAACACTGAAGCTTTCTTT | CASSGQSNTEAFF
TRBD1 | few | 15 | TRBJ1-2 | TRBV7-2 | TGTGCCAGCAGCTGGAAAGGACAGGGGAACTATGGCTACACCTTC | CASSWKGQGNYGYTF
TRBD1 | - | 15 | TRBJ1-4 | TRBV7-8 | TGTGCCAGCAGACGCAGGGGGGCAACTAATGAAAAACTGTTTTTT | CASRRRGATNEKLFF
- | - | 11 | TRBJ2-7 | TRBV19 | TGTGCCAGCGGGTCAGTCTACGAGCAGTACTTC | CASGSVYEQYF
- | - | 16 | TRBJ2-3 | TRBV11-2 | TGTGCCAGCAGCTTAGAGAAGGGGTTTAGATCGGATACGCAGTATTTT | CASSLEKGFRSDTQYF
- | - | 15 | TRBJ2-2 | TRBV11-3 | TGTGCCAGCAGCTCCCCGGTTCTAAACACCGGGGAGCTGTTTTTT | CASSSPVLNTGELFF
- | - | 15 | TRBJ2-6 | TRBV5-6 | TGTGCCAGCAGCTTGACGGGCTCTGGGGCCAACGTCCTGACTTTC | CASSLTGSGANVLTF
TRBD2 | - | 15 | TRBJ2-4 | TRBV6-5 | TGTGCCAGCAGTTACTCAACTAGCGGGAGTGACATTCAGTACTTC | CASSYSTSGSDIQYF
TRBD1 | - | 16 | TRBJ1-1 | TRBV28 | TGTGCCAGCAAGGCAGGACAGGGGGCACGGGGCACTGAAGCTTTCTTT | CASKAGQGARGTEAFF
TRBD1 | once | 14 | TRBJ2-5 | TRBV2 | TGTGCCAGCAGAGGGGACAGGGGGCAAGAGACCCAGTACTTC | CASRGDRGQETQYF
- | - | 15 | TRBJ1-2 | TRBV16 | TGTGCCAGCAGTCCACCGGCGGGGGGGGGCTATGGCTACACCTTC | CASSPPAGGGYGYTF
- | - | 15 | TRBJ2-1 | TRBV18 | TGTGCCAGCTCACCCCAAGGTGGGGAGTGGAATGAGCAGTTCTTC | CASSPQGGEWNEQFF
TRBD1 | - | 15 | TRBJ1-4 | TRBV5-1 | TGCGCCAGCAGCATCTGGACAGGGGACAATGAAAAACTGTTTTTT | CASSIWTGDNEKLFF